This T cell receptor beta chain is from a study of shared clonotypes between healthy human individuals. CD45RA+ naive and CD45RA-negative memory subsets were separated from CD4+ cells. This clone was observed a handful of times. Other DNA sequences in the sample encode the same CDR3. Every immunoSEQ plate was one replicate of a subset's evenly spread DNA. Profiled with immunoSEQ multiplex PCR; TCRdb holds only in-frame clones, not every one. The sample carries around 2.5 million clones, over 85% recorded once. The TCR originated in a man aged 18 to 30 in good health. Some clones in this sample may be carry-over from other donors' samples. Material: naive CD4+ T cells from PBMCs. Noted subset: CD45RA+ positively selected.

Here the CDR3 reads CASSVASTDTQYF. CDR3 nucleotide sequence: TGTGCCAGCAGCGTAGCCAGCACAGATACGCAGTATTTT. The J gene is TRBJ2-3, the V gene TRBV9; D unclear. CDR1 and CDR2 (germline): SGDLS, YYNGEE. V was trimmed by 0 bases and J by 0 bases, leaving 2 bases between them. The CDR3 is made up of 13 amino acids.